Presented here are 32 T cell receptor beta chains from one specimen sequenced in a study of vaccination and CD4 T cells after COVID-19. The sample's treatment: 10-day PBMC culture with coronavirus spike peptide pools or control peptides (ViraFEST assay). The Oncomine TCR Beta short-read assay sequenced DNA from cultured CD4+ T cells. Using its own MiXCR run on the PCR reads, TCRdb lists one record per CDR3 protein. The data show over 10,000 distinct CDR3 sequences, 50% to 70% seen once. These TCRs are of unknown antigen specificity. The sample taken for sequencing was CD4+ T cells from blood, cultured in vitro. The receptors were sampled from a human donor who had recovered from COVID-19.

This chain joins TRBV30 and TRBJ2-5; 14 bases line up with TRBD2. V lost 0 bases and J lost 2; bases outside the gene matches: 2. This CDR3 has 16 amino acids. Germline CDR1 is GTSNPN and CDR2 is SVGIG (reference sequence). Here the CDR3 DNA reads TGTGCCTGGAGTGTCTGGACTAGCGGGAGGCAAGAGACCCAGTACTTC. This encodes CAWSVWTSGRQETQYF.

The chain combines TRBV11-2 with TRBJ1-2, with D unresolved. Germline V CDR1 and CDR2: SGHAT, FQNNGV. CDR3 length equals 13 residues. V gave up 1 base and J gave up 4 bases, with 7 bases separating them. CDR3 bases: TGTGCCAGCAGCTTAGGGTCCTCCTATGGCTACACCTTC. Protein: CASSLGSSYGYTF. The full variable domain, rest sourced from reference TRBV11-2 and TRBJ1-2, is EAGVAQSPRYKIIEKRQSVAFWCNPISGHATLYWYQQILGQGPKLLIQFQNNGVVDDSQLPKDRFSAERLKGVDSTLKIQPAKLEDSAVYLCASSLGSSYGYTFGSGTRLTVV.

V gene TRBV28 combines with J gene TRBJ2-3, with 9 nucleotides matching TRBD2. This CDR3 is built from 15 residues. CDR1 is MDHEN and CDR2 is SYDVKM in the germline V gene. V was pared by 8 bases and J by 3 bases, with 9 bases of the junction left unmatched. The DNA of the CDR3 is TGTGCCAGCCATACAGGGCTAGCGGGGACAGATACGCAGTATTTT. Translating gives CASHTGLAGTDTQYF.

J is TRBJ2-7 and V is TRBV6-2 or TRBV6-3, with D possibly being TRBD2 (6 bases). Trimming left V 6 bases short and J 2 bases short, with 14 bases between. Germline CDR1 is MNHEY and CDR2 is SVGEGT. This CDR3 has 14 residues. In nucleotides, the CDR3 is TGTGCCAGCAGAACTAGCCCGTCGACCTACGAGCAGTACTTC. It is translated as CASRTSPSTYEQYF.

The rearrangement joins TRBV19 to TRBJ1-2, with TRBD1 matching 8 bases. The CDR3 loop spans 15 amino acids. The ends lost 7 bases at V and 0 bases at J; junction bases unmatched: 7. Per germline, CDR1 LNHDA and CDR2 SQIVND (reference sequence). The CDR3, as DNA: TGTGCCAGTACCAGGGGGCCCGCTGCTAACTATGGCTACACCTTC. This codes for CASTRGPAANYGYTF.

The chain employs TRBV6-5 and TRBJ1-1; D ambiguous. CDR3 size: 14 residues. V was trimmed by 2 bases and J by 0 bases, leaving 7 bases between them. Per the germline V gene, CDR1 is MNHEY and CDR2 is SVGAGI. In DNA form, the CDR3 reads TGTGCCAGCAGTTACCCGGGCCTGAACACTGAAGCTTTCTTT. Protein: CASSYPGLNTEAFF.

This clonotype was detected a few times. The V call is TRBV5-1, the J call TRBJ2-3; TRBD2 agrees at 14 bases. V was pared by 0 bases and J by 1 base, with 4 bases of the junction left unmatched. The CDR3 runs to 18 residues. CDR1 is SGHRS, CDR2 YFSETQ, per germline. For the CDR3, the DNA is TGCGCCAGCAGCTTGGACAGGGGACTAGCGGGAGGCACAGATACGCAGTATTTT. This gives the protein CASSLDRGLAGGTDTQYF.

The V gene is TRBV29-1, the J gene TRBJ2-2; 9 positions match TRBD2. Per the germline V gene, CDR1 is SQVTM and CDR2 is ANQGSEA. This CDR3 comprises 15 residues. V gave up 7 bases and J gave up 4 bases; unmatched junction bases: 10. The CDR3 DNA follows: TGCAGCGCTGCTGGAGCGGGAGGCAGCACCGGGGAGCTGTTTTTT. This encodes CSAAGAGGSTGELFF.

The DNA of the CDR3 is TGTGCCAGCAGCTTGTTTCCGTGGGTAGATACGCAGTATTTT. Translating gives CASSLFPWVDTQYF. The chain carries TRBV7-2 and TRBJ2-3; D is ambiguous. Looked up from germline, CDR1 is SGHTA and CDR2 is FQGNSA. Trimming removed 3 bases from V and 5 bases from J, with 12 bases in between. This CDR3 has 14 residues.

This clonotype was seen just once. This chain uses TRBV27 with TRBJ1-3; D is perhaps TRBD1 (5 bases). V dropped 6 bases and J dropped 8 bases, with 17 bases sitting between them. This CDR3 comprises 14 residues. In germline, CDR1 is MNHEY, CDR2 SMNVEV (reference sequence). DNA for the CDR3: TGTGCCAGCAGCCCGTCGCTAGTAGGGGACACCATATATTTT. Protein: CASSPSLVGDTIYF.

Sample share makes this clonotype medium-sized. The V and J genes are TRBV20-1 and TRBJ2-3; no firm D call. Looked up from germline, CDR1 is DFQATT and CDR2 is SNEGSKA (reference sequence). The CDR3 has 13 residues. As DNA, the CDR3 is TGCAGGTGTTCAGCACTTCGCACAGATACGCAGTATTTT. It codes for CRCSALRTDTQYF.

This clonotype showed up just a few times. The chain employs TRBV2 and TRBJ2-5; possibly TRBD1 for D (5 bases). Germline assignment: CDR1 SNHLY and CDR2 FYNNEI. The V and J ends lost 6 bases and 5 bases respectively, with 13 bases between them. The CDR3 length is 13 residues. This chain's CDR3 is CASSSDNRETQYF. DNA for the CDR3: TGTGCCAGCAGCTCGGACAATCGGGAGACCCAGTACTTC. The variable domain in full, with the rest retrieved from reference TRBV2 and TRBJ2-5, is EPEVTQTPSHQVTQMGQEVILRCVPISNHLYFYWYRQILGQKVEFLVSFYNNEISEKSEIFDDQFSVERPDGSNFTLKIRSTKLEDSAMYFCASSSDNRETQYFGPGTRLLVL.

This rearrangement joins TRBV2 to TRBJ1-5; 7 nucleotides agree with TRBD1. This CDR3 is 14 amino acids long. Trimming took 7 bases from V and 3 from J; bases not matched to a gene: 6. The germline CDR1 and CDR2 sequences are SNHLY and FYNNEI. CDR3 in amino acids: CASKYGQANQPQHF. The DNA of the CDR3 is TGTGCCAGCAAATATGGACAGGCCAATCAGCCCCAGCATTTT.

In its sample, this clonotype was seen a few times. The V call is TRBV7-2, the J call TRBJ1-2; 7 nucleotides match TRBD1. This CDR3 is 14 amino acids long. V lost 10 bases to trimming and J lost 8 bases; unmatched junction nucleotides: 16. Germline CDR1 reads SGHTA; CDR2 reads FQGNSA. The CDR3 bases are TGTGCCATAAGACTTAAAGGGGGCAGCTGGGGCTACACCTTC. Protein: CAIRLKGGSWGYTF.

This chain links TRBV28 with TRBJ1-2, with D tentatively TRBD1 (5 bases). Trimming shortened V by 3 bases and J by 6 bases, and 8 bases separated the two germline ends. The germline V gene has CDR1 MDHEN and CDR2 SYDVKM. The CDR3 length is 12 residues. This chain's CDR3 is CASSFGGDGYTF. The DNA of the CDR3 is TGTGCCAGCAGTTTTGGAGGGGATGGCTACACCTTC.

The chain uses TRBV5-4 and TRBJ1-6, with D possibly TRBD1 on 6 matching bases. The germline gives CDR1 SGHNT, CDR2 YYREEE (reference sequence). V was clipped by 1 base and J by 7 bases, with 12 bases between them. This CDR3 is 15 amino acids long. CDR3: CASSLLARGNSPLHF. The CDR3 DNA is TGTGCCAGCAGCTTGTTAGCCAGGGGCAATTCACCCCTCCACTTT.

The chain joins TRBV20-1 to TRBJ2-3; D gene uncertain. Trimming left V 3 bases short and J 7 bases short, with 5 bases between. Germline lookup yields CDR1 DFQATT and CDR2 SNEGSKA (reference sequence). This CDR3 is built from 10 residues. The CDR3 sequence is CSASEHTQYF. In DNA form, the CDR3 reads TGCAGTGCTAGCGAGCATACGCAGTATTTT.

The chain uses TRBV7-2 and TRBJ1-2; D gene uncertain. With 4 bases removed from V and 4 bases from J, the gap between germline ends came to 16 bases. There are 15 residues in the CDR3. Per germline, CDR1 SGHTA and CDR2 FQGNSA. CDR3 sequence: CASSSRGGLSYGYTF. CDR3 DNA sequence: TGTGCCAGCAGCTCTCGAGGAGGGTTGAGCTATGGCTACACCTTC.

The sample holds one count of this clonotype. The chain is built from TRBV27 and TRBJ2-3, with a possible D match to TRBD2 (5 bases). The CDR3 is 16 amino acids. Trimming shortened V by 8 bases and J by 5 bases, and 23 bases separated the two germline ends. Germline CDR1 MNHEY, CDR2 SMNVEV (reference sequence). In nucleotides, the CDR3 is TGTGCCAGCGGCCCAATTGGGTGGGAGAGGAAAGATACGCAGTATTTT. This gives the protein CASGPIGWERKDTQYF.

The genes are TRBV4-2 and TRBJ2-7, with D possibly called TRBD1 or TRBD2 (6 bases each). CDR3 length equals 15 residues. With 1 base removed from V and 2 bases from J, the gap between germline ends came to 12 bases. The V gene's germline CDR1 is LGHNA and CDR2 YNFKEQ. The CDR3 region is CASSQGTGATYEQYF. The DNA of the CDR3 is TGTGCCAGCAGCCAAGGAACGGGGGCCACCTACGAGCAGTACTTC.

This chain's CDR3 is CASSQGQGTGELFF. Written as DNA, the CDR3 is TGTGCCAGCAGCCAGGGACAGGGGACCGGGGAGCTGTTTTTT. This chain links TRBV14 with TRBJ2-2; TRBD1 matches at 10 bases. Germline V CDR1 and CDR2: SGHDN, FVKESK. The CDR3 has 14 amino acids. V lost 3 bases and J lost 5; bases outside the gene matches: 0.

The rearrangement links TRBV7-2 to TRBJ2-3; D is possibly TRBD1 or TRBD2 (5 bases each). V was trimmed by 4 bases and J by 2 bases, leaving 10 bases between them. The CDR3 contains 14 residues. Per germline, CDR1 SGHTA and CDR2 FQGNSA. The CDR3 DNA sequence: TGTGCCAGCAGCTCCCCCGGGACCACAGATACGCAGTATTTT. Amino acids: CASSSPGTTDTQYF.

The chain is built from TRBV20-1 and TRBJ2-2; no reliable D call. Looked up from germline, CDR1 is DFQATT and CDR2 is SNEGSKA (reference sequence). This CDR3 comprises 13 residues. Deletions cut 3 bases from V and 8 bases from J, with 13 bases between. CDR3 coding DNA: TGCAGTGCTAGCGAGACCGTCAGGGGGGAGCTGTTTTTT. Encoded protein: CSASETVRGELFF.

V and J are TRBV7-6 and TRBJ2-3; no firm D call. V dropped 5 bases and J dropped 6 bases, with 9 bases sitting between them. The CDR3 covers 12 residues. Germline V gene sequence: CDR1 SGHVS, CDR2 FNYEAQ. The CDR3, as DNA: TGTGCCAGCAGCCTTGAGCCCGATACGCAGTATTTT. This gives the protein CASSLEPDTQYF.

This rearrangement joins TRBV5-6 to TRBJ1-6; tentative D call: TRBD1 (5 bases). Deletions cut 2 bases from V and 8 bases from J, with 8 bases between. This CDR3 has 13 amino acids. Looked up from germline, CDR1 is SGHDT and CDR2 is YYEEEE. The CDR3 sequence is CASSFMGDSPLHF. The CDR3 DNA follows: TGTGCCAGCAGCTTTATGGGGGATTCACCCCTCCACTTT.

The chain links TRBV20-1 to TRBJ2-2; D remains ambiguous. V was pared by 3 bases and J by 4 bases, with 9 bases between. Germline V gene lookup returns CDR1 DFQATT and CDR2 SNEGSKA (reference sequence). CDR3 length: 13 amino acids. CDR3 DNA: TGCAGTGCTAGTTACGGGTTCACCGGGGAGCTGTTTTTT. Protein: CSASYGFTGELFF.

V gene TRBV6-1 combines with J gene TRBJ1-5; D ambiguous. The CDR3 runs to 16 residues. The V and J ends lost 6 bases and 0 bases respectively, with 15 bases between them. Germline CDR1 MNHNS, CDR2 SASEGT. CDR3 region: CASSPTSRASNQPQHF. In nucleotides, the CDR3 is TGTGCCAGCAGCCCCACGAGTCGGGCTAGCAATCAGCCCCAGCATTTT.

This clonotype is a singleton in its sample. The chain recombines TRBV2 with TRBJ1-5; D gene ambiguous. Trimming removed 0 bases at V and 11 bases at J, with 8 bases between. Germline V gives CDR1 SNHLY, CDR2 FYNNEI. The CDR3 has 12 amino acids. Here the CDR3 reads CASSEARTSQHF. CDR3 in DNA: TGTGCCAGCAGTGAAGCTCGGACTTCCCAGCATTTT.

The J gene is TRBJ2-5, the V gene TRBV7-9; D is undetermined. CDR1 and CDR2 from the germline V gene are SEHNR and FQNEAQ (reference sequence). CDR3 length equals 12 residues. V was clipped by 6 bases and J by 5 bases, with 10 bases between them. The chain's CDR3 is CASSLPGETQYF. CDR3 sequence (DNA): TGTGCCAGCAGTCTCCCTGGGGAGACCCAGTACTTC.

This sequence joins TRBV10-1 and TRBJ2-3; D ambiguous. V dropped 4 bases and J dropped 2 bases, with 19 bases sitting between them. The CDR3 loop spans 17 amino acids. Looked up from germline, CDR1 is WNHNN and CDR2 is SYGVQD (reference sequence). As DNA, the CDR3 is TGCGCCAGCAGTGCAGGACCGCGAGACATATTCACAGATACGCAGTATTTT. Encoded protein: CASSAGPRDIFTDTQYF.

The chain is built from TRBV28 and TRBJ2-7; no reliable D call. Germline V gene sequence: CDR1 MDHEN, CDR2 SYDVKM. This CDR3 is 18 amino acids long. Trimming left V 1 base short and J 0 bases short, with 19 bases between. The chain's CDR3 is CASSLLIERPQSSYEQYF. CDR3 sequence (DNA): TGTGCCAGCAGTTTATTAATTGAGCGTCCCCAGAGCTCCTACGAGCAGTACTTC.

This chain's CDR3 is CAWSSDPAVQPQHF. The CDR3 region has the DNA TGTGCCTGGAGCTCGGATCCGGCCGTTCAGCCCCAGCATTTT. The chain links TRBV30 to TRBJ1-5; D not resolved. The length of the CDR3 is 14 residues. Germline lookup yields CDR1 GTSNPN and CDR2 SVGIG (reference sequence). The ends were cut back, 3 bases at V and 6 bases at J, with 15 bases in the middle.